Reported below is one TCR beta chain. Its matching antigen is unknown. The record originates from a study of cytomegalovirus exposure and HLA in healthy donors. Across the whole study: Early release data held 85 million to 95 million unique TCRs from HLA-typed donors. Study-wide results and limits: When a later analysis compared HLA-associated TCR beta chains with equally common others, the HLA-associated chains turned out to be more clonally expanded and to have lower generation probabilities.

CDR3 length: 17 amino acids. In germline, CDR1 is SGDLS, CDR2 YYNGEE. After removal of 3 bases from V and 5 bases from J, the junction contained 12 bases not matched to a gene. Though probably carrying unrecorded immune exposures, donors were nominally healthy at sampling. PCR primers comprised 60 Vbeta and 13 Jbeta primers. The assay was immunoSEQ multiplex PCR, and TCRdb's table has in-frame clones only and misses some. This sample has more than 95,000 clones, with approximately 80% found just once. Sequences were obtained from PBMCs. This TCR came from a woman between 18 and 29 years old in good health and CMV-seropositive. The rearrangement uses TRBV9 and TRBJ2-5, with 11 nucleotides matching TRBD2. As DNA, the CDR3 is TGTGCCAGCAGCGGCCCTGGGGGTAGCGGGAGGGCGGAGACCCAGTACTTC. Translating it yields CASSGPGGSGRAETQYF.